This is a list of T cell receptor beta chains from one sample in a study of blood T cell repertoires in COVID-19. Some clones are missing from TCRdb's copy, which holds only in-frame ones; the method was immunoSEQ multiplex PCR. The sample yields over 90,000 clones, about nine tenths seen once. The sequenced material came from peripheral blood. These receptors originate from a man over 45 with acute or convalescent COVID-19. CDR3s include the opening cysteine and the closing phenylalanine or tryptophan. The order of the fields is D gene, V gene, clone size, J gene, CDR3 length, CDR3 protein, CDR3 DNA. A D gene is named only where the DNA matches it firmly. Size is stated for part of the rows, as once, few or many counts, or as a class when the clone is expanded.

D: TRBD2
V: TRBV15
size: .
J: TRBJ2-1
length: 15
CDR3: CATTAGTSGYNEQFF
DNA: TGTGCCACCACCGCCGGGACTAGCGGCTACAATGAGCAGTTCTTC

D: TRBD1
V: TRBV19
size: once
J: TRBJ1-5
length: 15
CDR3: CATKATGTGDQPQHF
DNA: TGTGCCACCAAGGCTACCGGGACAGGGGATCAGCCCCAGCATTTT

D: .
V: TRBV7-9
size: .
J: TRBJ1-2
length: 12
CDR3: CASSENGPRVFF
DNA: TGTGCCAGCAGCGAAAACGGGCCGCGGGTTTTCTTC

D: .
V: TRBV19
size: .
J: TRBJ1-1
length: 13
CDR3: CASSIDRDTEAFF
DNA: TGTGCCAGTAGTATAGACAGGGACACTGAAGCTTTCTTT

D: TRBD2
V: TRBV5-1
size: .
J: TRBJ2-3
length: 16
CDR3: CASRAGGTTITDTQYF
DNA: TGCGCCAGCAGGGCGGGGGGGACTACAATCACAGATACGCAGTATTTT

D: TRBD1
V: TRBV5-1
size: .
J: TRBJ1-3
length: 15
CDR3: CASSHGQVNGNTIYF
DNA: TGCGCCAGCAGCCATGGACAGGTTAATGGAAACACCATATATTTT

D: TRBD2
V: TRBV5-4
size: .
J: TRBJ2-7
length: 14
CDR3: CASSVLAGDYEQYF
DNA: TGTGCCAGCAGCGTGCTAGCGGGGGACTACGAGCAGTACTTC

D: TRBD1
V: TRBV3-1/TRBV3-2
size: .
J: TRBJ1-1
length: 17
CDR3: CASSQVRTGGADTEAFF
DNA: TGTGCCAGCAGCCAAGTGAGGACAGGGGGGGCGGACACTGAAGCTTTCTTT

D: TRBD2
V: TRBV6-2/TRBV6-3
size: .
J: TRBJ2-7
length: 15
CDR3: CASSYGLAGGYGQYF
DNA: TGTGCCAGCAGCTATGGCCTAGCGGGAGGTTACGGGCAGTACTTC

D: .
V: TRBV25-1
size: .
J: TRBJ2-3
length: 13
CDR3: CASNQEGRDTQYF
DNA: TGTGCCAGCAACCAGGAGGGGAGGGATACGCAGTATTTT

D: TRBD1
V: TRBV4-1
size: .
J: TRBJ2-7
length: 16
CDR3: CASISSRDRGSNEQYF
DNA: TGCGCCAGCATCTCAAGTCGGGACAGGGGTTCTAACGAGCAGTACTTC

D: .
V: TRBV7-6
size: few
J: TRBJ2-7
length: 13
CDR3: CASSPRSFYEQYF
DNA: TGTGCCAGCAGCCCTAGATCCTTTTACGAGCAGTACTTC

D: .
V: TRBV5-6
size: .
J: TRBJ2-3
length: 15
CDR3: CASSGALISTDTQYF
DNA: TGTGCCAGCAGCGGGGCACTAATTAGCACAGATACGCAGTATTTT

D: .
V: TRBV3-1/TRBV3-2
size: .
J: TRBJ2-2
length: 15
CDR3: CASSQRPGDTGELFF
DNA: TGTGCCAGCAGCCAAAGGCCGGGTGACACCGGGGAGCTGTTTTTT

D: .
V: TRBV2
size: .
J: TRBJ1-5
length: 12
CDR3: CASKLQGQPQHF
DNA: TGTGCCAGCAAATTGCAGGGCCAGCCCCAGCATTTT

D: TRBD1
V: TRBV11-2
size: .
J: TRBJ1-2
length: 14
CDR3: CASSWTGGDYGYTF
DNA: TGTGCCAGCAGTTGGACAGGGGGCGACTATGGCTACACCTTC

D: .
V: TRBV28
size: .
J: TRBJ1-5
length: 11
CDR3: CASGGWQPQHF
DNA: TGTGCCAGCGGGGGCTGGCAGCCCCAGCATTTT

D: .
V: TRBV19
size: .
J: TRBJ2-5
length: 15
CDR3: CASSTRGQQQETQYF
DNA: TGTGCCAGTAGTACTAGAGGACAGCAACAAGAGACCCAGTACTTC

D: TRBD1
V: TRBV7-9
size: .
J: TRBJ1-1
length: 15
CDR3: CASSIWTGGNTEAFF
DNA: TGTGCCAGCAGCATCTGGACAGGGGGCAACACTGAAGCTTTCTTT

D: TRBD1
V: TRBV3-1/TRBV3-2
size: few
J: TRBJ2-1
length: 15
CDR3: CASSQDPGGHGEQFF
DNA: TGTGCCAGCAGCCAAGATCCAGGGGGTCATGGTGAGCAGTTCTTC

D: .
V: TRBV5-1
size: .
J: TRBJ2-7
length: 13
CDR3: CASSLDRGGEQYF
DNA: TGCGCCAGCAGCTTGGACAGGGGGGGCGAGCAGTACTTC

D: TRBD1
V: TRBV7-2
size: .
J: TRBJ2-7
length: 15
CDR3: CASSLGTGISYEQYF
DNA: TGTGCCAGCAGCTTAGGGACAGGGATTTCCTACGAGCAGTACTTC

D: TRBD2
V: TRBV7-8
size: few
J: TRBJ2-1
length: 17
CDR3: CASSLGGSSGSRGEQFF
DNA: TGTGCCAGCAGCTTAGGAGGATCAAGCGGGAGTAGAGGGGAGCAGTTCTTC

D: .
V: TRBV21-1
size: .
J: TRBJ2-7
length: 13
CDR3: CASNRLAGCEQYF
DNA: TGTGCCAGCAACAGACTAGCGGGGTGCGAGCAGTACTTC

D: .
V: TRBV18
size: .
J: TRBJ2-5
length: 14
CDR3: CASSPVSGMETQYF
DNA: TGTGCCAGCTCACCAGTCTCAGGGATGGAGACCCAGTACTTC

D: TRBD2
V: TRBV30
size: .
J: TRBJ2-5
length: 17
CDR3: CAWSVGRTSGSGETQYF
DNA: TGTGCCTGGAGTGTAGGCAGGACTAGCGGGAGCGGGGAGACCCAGTACTTC

D: TRBD1
V: TRBV9
size: .
J: TRBJ2-7
length: 16
CDR3: CASSVAERDRPYEQYF
DNA: TGTGCCAGCAGCGTAGCTGAAAGGGACAGACCCTACGAGCAGTACTTC

D: .
V: TRBV7-6
size: .
J: TRBJ2-2
length: 11
CDR3: CASSPTGELFF
DNA: TGTGCCAGCAGCCCGACCGGGGAGCTGTTTTTT

D: .
V: TRBV6-2/TRBV6-3
size: .
J: TRBJ1-5
length: 16
CDR3: CASSYSEGTGNQPQHF
DNA: TGTGCCAGCAGTTACTCGGAGGGAACTGGCAATCAGCCCCAGCATTTT

D: TRBD1
V: TRBV5-1
size: .
J: TRBJ2-7
length: 14
CDR3: CASSHTGDSYEQYF
DNA: TGCGCCAGCAGCCACACCGGGGACAGTTACGAGCAGTACTTC

D: .
V: TRBV3-1/TRBV3-2
size: .
J: TRBJ2-3
length: 15
CDR3: CASSQETGSADTQYF
DNA: TGTGCCAGCAGCCAAGAAACCGGGAGTGCAGATACGCAGTATTTT

D: .
V: TRBV3-1/TRBV3-2
size: .
J: TRBJ2-7
length: 14
CDR3: CASSQEAVRGEQYF
DNA: TGTGCCAGCAGCCAGGAGGCCGTCCGGGGCGAGCAGTACTTC

D: TRBD1
V: TRBV7-9
size: .
J: TRBJ1-4
length: 14
CDR3: CASSSGQINEKLFF
DNA: TGTGCCAGCAGCTCGGGACAGATTAATGAAAAACTGTTTTTT

D: .
V: TRBV30
size: .
J: TRBJ1-1
length: 16
CDR3: CAWSVGRTSSNTEAFF
DNA: TGTGCCTGGAGTGTAGGTAGGACATCCTCGAACACTGAAGCTTTCTTT

D: TRBD2
V: TRBV14
size: .
J: TRBJ2-1
length: 16
CDR3: CASSQAGGGIYNEQFF
DNA: TGTGCCAGCAGCCAAGCAGGCGGGGGGATTTACAATGAGCAGTTCTTC

D: .
V: TRBV19
size: .
J: TRBJ1-4
length: 11
CDR3: CASREGEKLFF
DNA: TGTGCCAGCAGGGAAGGTGAAAAACTGTTTTTT

D: TRBD2
V: TRBV19
size: .
J: TRBJ2-4
length: 18
CDR3: CASSALGGRAGGKNIQYF
DNA: TGTGCCAGTAGTGCCCTCGGGGGGCGAGCGGGAGGGAAAAACATTCAGTACTTC

D: TRBD1
V: TRBV30
size: .
J: TRBJ2-7
length: 15
CDR3: CAWSERQGQAYEQYF
DNA: TGTGCCTGGAGTGAAAGACAGGGGCAGGCCTACGAGCAGTACTTC

D: TRBD2
V: TRBV2
size: .
J: TRBJ2-5
length: 17
CDR3: CASNIGGLAGGQETQYF
DNA: TGTGCCAGCAATATAGGGGGGCTAGCGGGAGGACAAGAGACCCAGTACTTC

D: .
V: TRBV7-8
size: few
J: TRBJ1-1
length: 15
CDR3: CASSLERGWTTEAFF
DNA: TGTGCCAGCAGCTTAGAAAGGGGGTGGACCACTGAAGCTTTCTTT

D: TRBD2
V: TRBV5-1
size: .
J: TRBJ2-5
length: 14
CDR3: CASSPTSGQETQYF
DNA: TGCGCCAGCAGCCCTACTAGCGGCCAAGAGACCCAGTACTTC

D: TRBD2
V: TRBV19
size: .
J: TRBJ2-1
length: 17
CDR3: CASSSIRGDSSYNEQFF
DNA: TGTGCCAGTAGCAGCATTCGGGGGGATAGCTCCTACAATGAGCAGTTCTTC

D: .
V: TRBV6-5
size: .
J: TRBJ1-1
length: 14
CDR3: CASSRNLPGAEAFF
DNA: TGTGCCAGCAGTCGAAACCTTCCAGGCGCTGAAGCTTTCTTT

D: .
V: TRBV10-3
size: few
J: TRBJ1-1
length: 13
CDR3: CAISESAGPEAFF
DNA: TGTGCCATCAGTGAGTCGGCGGGCCCTGAAGCTTTCTTT

D: TRBD1
V: TRBV2
size: few
J: TRBJ1-2
length: 14
CDR3: CASSGWDSIYGYTF
DNA: TGTGCCAGCAGTGGATGGGACAGCATCTATGGCTACACCTTC

D: TRBD1
V: TRBV27
size: .
J: TRBJ2-1
length: 15
CDR3: CASSAFRGLYNEQFF
DNA: TGTGCCAGCAGTGCGTTCAGGGGGCTTTACAATGAGCAGTTCTTC

D: .
V: TRBV19
size: few
J: TRBJ2-5
length: 14
CDR3: CASSIDGVGETQYF
DNA: TGTGCCAGTAGTATTGACGGAGTTGGGGAGACCCAGTACTTC

D: .
V: TRBV6-1
size: .
J: TRBJ1-1
length: 15
CDR3: CASSAARAIVTEAFF
DNA: TGTGCCAGCAGTGCAGCCAGGGCGATTGTCACTGAAGCTTTCTTT

D: .
V: TRBV24-1
size: .
J: TRBJ2-7
length: 15
CDR3: CATSAPRLSSYEQYF
DNA: TGTGCCACCAGTGCCCCACGCCTTAGCTCCTACGAGCAGTACTTC

D: .
V: TRBV9
size: .
J: TRBJ1-4
length: 15
CDR3: CASSARTGWGEKLFF
DNA: TGTGCCAGCAGCGCCCGCACAGGGTGGGGGGAAAAACTGTTTTTT

D: TRBD2
V: TRBV10-3
size: .
J: TRBJ2-7
length: 16
CDR3: CAISEAGLAGIYEQYF
DNA: TGTGCCATCAGTGAGGCGGGACTAGCGGGAATCTACGAGCAGTACTTC

D: TRBD2
V: TRBV3-1/TRBV3-2
size: .
J: TRBJ2-3
length: 18
CDR3: CASSSEGSGSPRTDTQYF
DNA: TGTGCCAGCAGTTCAGAGGGCAGCGGGAGCCCCCGCACAGATACGCAGTATTTT

D: TRBD1
V: TRBV9
size: .
J: TRBJ2-5
length: 13
CDR3: CASGGTGRETQYF
DNA: TGTGCCAGCGGGGGGACAGGGAGGGAGACCCAGTACTTC

D: .
V: TRBV6-2/TRBV6-3
size: .
J: TRBJ2-1
length: 16
CDR3: CASSSTPYGSNNEQFF
DNA: TGTGCCAGCAGTTCGACCCCCTACGGGAGTAACAATGAGCAGTTCTTC

D: .
V: TRBV10-1
size: few
J: TRBJ1-1
length: 12
CDR3: CASSTGNTEAFF
DNA: TGCGCCAGTTCGACAGGGAACACTGAAGCTTTCTTT

D: .
V: TRBV6-1
size: .
J: TRBJ1-5
length: 13
CDR3: CASSEGRNQPQHF
DNA: TGTGCCAGCAGTGAAGGCAGAAATCAGCCCCAGCATTTT

D: .
V: TRBV21-1
size: .
J: TRBJ2-5
length: 16
CDR3: CASSKVETGVGETQYF
DNA: TGTGCCAGCAGCAAAGTGGAGACAGGGGTGGGAGAGACCCAGTACTTC

D: .
V: TRBV6-5
size: .
J: TRBJ1-2
length: 13
CDR3: CASSYGRTYGYTF
DNA: TGTGCCAGCAGTTACGGACGGACATATGGCTACACCTTC

D: TRBD1
V: TRBV18
size: once
J: TRBJ1-1
length: 13
CDR3: CASSWTGRAEAFF
DNA: TGTGCCAGCTCATGGACAGGCCGAGCTGAAGCTTTCTTT